The 16 T cell receptor beta chains reported below all come from one sample, sequenced in a study of shared clonotypes between healthy human individuals. Sequencing was performed with immunoSEQ multiplex PCR; in TCRdb, only in-frame clones are kept and a portion is missing. The sample consists of under 2,000,000 clones, 85% to 95% of them appearing once. Naive CD8 populations comprised CD45RO-negative cells positively selected for CCR7, excluding terminally differentiated effector memory CD45RA+ cells. The sample comprised naive CD8+ T cells sorted from blood. All receptors come from a man between 18 and 35 years old in good health.

The rearrangement uses TRBV6-6 and TRBJ2-1, with 8 bases aligning to TRBD2. The CDR3 has 14 residues. The V segment lost 6 bases and the J segment 8 bases; nucleotides outside the gene matches: 9. Germline V CDR1 and CDR2: MNHNY, SVGAGI (reference sequence). CDR3 DNA: TGTGCCAGCAGCCCGGGAGGGCCTATCGATGAGCAGTTCTTC. It codes for CASSPGGPIDEQFF.

The gene calls are TRBV27 and TRBJ1-5; no firm D call. Germline CDR1 and CDR2: MNHEY and SMNVEV (reference sequence). The CDR3 covers 15 residues. Trimming removed 6 bases at V and 3 bases at J, with 15 bases between. CDR3 DNA sequence: TGTGCCAGCAGCCCGACCGGAGAATCCAATCAGCCCCAGCATTTT. It translates to CASSPTGESNQPQHF.

The gene calls are TRBV9 and TRBJ2-3; no clear D gene. The V gene's germline CDR1 is SGDLS and CDR2 YYNGEE. Trimming pared 4 bases from V and 6 bases from J, leaving 6 bases between. The CDR3 contains 11 residues. The CDR3 sequence is CASSSDDTQYF. The CDR3 nucleotides are TGTGCCAGCAGCTCCGACGATACGCAGTATTTT.

The chain joins TRBV19 to TRBJ1-4; D might be TRBD1 (5 bases). The ends were cut back, 6 bases at V and 0 bases at J, with 14 bases in the middle. Germline V gene lookup returns CDR1 LNHDA and CDR2 SQIVND (reference sequence). This CDR3 is built from 16 residues. The CDR3 region is CASRETVLATNEKLFF. As DNA, the CDR3 is TGTGCCAGTAGGGAGACAGTCCTCGCAACTAATGAAAAACTGTTTTTT.

J is TRBJ1-1 and V is TRBV2; 8 nucleotides agree with TRBD1. The V gene end was trimmed by 3 bases and the J gene end by 0 bases; junction bases not matched to a gene: 9. CDR1 and CDR2 from the germline V gene are SNHLY and FYNNEI. This CDR3 is 17 amino acids long. CDR3 DNA: TGTGCCAGCAGTGAGGTGCCAGGGGGCCTCATGAACACTGAAGCTTTCTTT. Amino acids: CASSEVPGGLMNTEAFF.

This chain links TRBV4-3 with TRBJ1-1; tentatively, D is TRBD1 (6 bases). The CDR3 contains 15 residues. Trimming pared 1 base from V and 3 bases from J, leaving 12 bases between. Germline CDR1 and CDR2: LGHNA and YSLEER. CDR3 in amino acids: CASSQVQGIHTEAFF. CDR3 sequence (DNA): TGCGCCAGCAGCCAAGTCCAGGGGATCCACACTGAAGCTTTCTTT.

This clone was seen a single time. The same CDR3 can be traced to other DNA sequences in this sample. This chain connects TRBV27 to TRBJ2-7, with unresolved D. The CDR3 loop spans 13 amino acids. V lost 2 bases to trimming and J lost 0 bases, with 5 bases between them. Germline V gene data show CDR1 as MNHEY and CDR2 as SMNVEV (reference sequence). CDR3 bases: TGTGCCAGCAGTTTACTGGACTCCTACGAGCAGTACTTC. It translates to CASSLLDSYEQYF.

The chain combines TRBV11-2 with TRBJ2-7; the match to TRBD1 covers 7 bases. The length of the CDR3 is 13 residues. V lost 3 bases, J lost 5 bases, and 4 bases stayed unmatched. Looked up from germline, CDR1 is SGHAT and CDR2 is FQNNGV. CDR3 residues: CASSFGTENEQYF. CDR3 nucleotides: TGTGCCAGCAGCTTCGGGACAGAGAACGAGCAGTACTTC. The entire variable domain, with the rest obtained from reference TRBV11-2 and TRBJ2-7, is as follows: EAGVAQSPRYKIIEKRQSVAFWCNPISGHATLYWYQQILGQGPKLLIQFQNNGVVDDSQLPKDRFSAERLKGVDSTLKIQPAKLEDSAVYLCASSFGTENEQYFGPGTRLTVT.

In the case of this clone: This sample also contains other DNA sequences that code for the same CDR3. The chain has TRBV28 and TRBJ1-1, with D uncertain. CDR3 length: 13 residues. V lost 1 base, J lost 2 bases, and 5 bases lay in between. Germline loops: CDR1 MDHEN, CDR2 SYDVKM. The CDR3 region is CASSLFLNTEAFF. The CDR3 DNA reads as TGTGCCAGCAGTTTATTCCTTAACACTGAAGCTTTCTTT.

This chain uses TRBV30 with TRBJ1-2; D remains ambiguous. This CDR3 has 15 amino acids. V lost 4 bases, J lost 1 base, and 16 bases lay in between. Germline V gene sequence: CDR1 GTSNPN, CDR2 SVGIG (reference sequence). The chain's CDR3 is CAWIPATWGNYGYTF. CDR3 nucleotides: TGTGCCTGGATCCCGGCCACTTGGGGTAACTATGGCTACACCTTC.

The chain employs TRBV2 and TRBJ2-7; D may correspond to TRBD1 or TRBD2 (5 bases each). Germline V gene sequence: CDR1 SNHLY, CDR2 FYNNEI. The CDR3 totals 15 residues. V was pared by 3 bases and J by 2 bases, with 14 bases between. CDR3 sequence (DNA): TGTGCCAGCAGTGAGGGGGTGGCCCCCACCTACGAGCAGTACTTC. Translating it yields CASSEGVAPTYEQYF. Using reference TRBV2 and TRBJ2-7 for the parts outside the CDR3, the full variable domain is EPEVTQTPSHQVTQMGQEVILRCVPISNHLYFYWYRQILGQKVEFLVSFYNNEISEKSEIFDDQFSVERPDGSNFTLKIRSTKLEDSAMYFCASSEGVAPTYEQYFGPGTRLTVT.

The table lists this clone with a count of one. The rearrangement joins TRBV19 to TRBJ2-5; 11 bases align to TRBD2. Germline assignment: CDR1 LNHDA and CDR2 SQIVND (reference sequence). CDR3 length: 16 residues. The ends lost 5 bases at V and 3 bases at J; junction bases unmatched: 8. The CDR3 here is CASSPLLAGGEETQYF. In nucleotides, the CDR3 is TGTGCCAGTAGTCCCCTCTTAGCGGGGGGGGAAGAGACCCAGTACTTC. The entire variable domain, with the rest obtained from reference TRBV19 and TRBJ2-5, is as follows: DGGITQSPKYLFRKEGQNVTLSCEQNLNHDAMYWYRQDPGQGLRLIYYSQIVNDFQKGDIAEGYSVSREKKESFPLTVTSAQKNPTAFYLCASSPLLAGGEETQYFGPGTRLLVL.

The chain couples TRBV6-5 to TRBJ1-4; D perhaps matches TRBD1 (6 bases). Trimming stripped 2 bases from V and 5 bases from J, with 12 bases between. Germline V lookup: CDR1 MNHEY, CDR2 SVGAGI. CDR3 size: 15 residues. For the CDR3, the DNA is TGTGCCAGCAGTTACAATTCAGGGGCGAATGAAAAACTGTTTTTT. This translates into CASSYNSGANEKLFF.

The rearrangement links TRBV6-5 to TRBJ2-5; 8 bases align to TRBD2. The CDR3 consists of 15 residues. Germline lookup yields CDR1 MNHEY and CDR2 SVGAGI. V was pared by 6 bases and J by 5 bases, with 11 bases of the junction left unmatched. CDR3 nucleotides: TGTGCCAGCAGCCCTCTGGTGACGGGAGGGGAGACCCAGTACTTC. It codes for CASSPLVTGGETQYF.

The chain employs TRBV5-4 and TRBJ2-2, with a possible D match to TRBD1 (5 bases). Trimming shortened V by 4 bases and J by 5 bases, and 12 bases separated the two germline ends. Germline CDR1 SGHNT, CDR2 YYREEE (reference sequence). The CDR3 totals 14 residues. Written as DNA, the CDR3 is TGTGCCAGCAGCCCAGGAAGGGGAACCGGGGAGCTGTTTTTT. This translates into CASSPGRGTGELFF.

The chain couples TRBV7-9 to TRBJ2-7; perhaps TRBD1 as D (6 bases). In germline, CDR1 is SEHNR, CDR2 FQNEAQ (reference sequence). CDR3 length: 14 residues. Trimming took 0 bases from V and 5 from J, leaving 11 bases between them. CDR3 bases: TGTGCCAGCAGCTTAGCCTCAGGGGTGGACGAGCAGTACTTC. Translation: CASSLASGVDEQYF.